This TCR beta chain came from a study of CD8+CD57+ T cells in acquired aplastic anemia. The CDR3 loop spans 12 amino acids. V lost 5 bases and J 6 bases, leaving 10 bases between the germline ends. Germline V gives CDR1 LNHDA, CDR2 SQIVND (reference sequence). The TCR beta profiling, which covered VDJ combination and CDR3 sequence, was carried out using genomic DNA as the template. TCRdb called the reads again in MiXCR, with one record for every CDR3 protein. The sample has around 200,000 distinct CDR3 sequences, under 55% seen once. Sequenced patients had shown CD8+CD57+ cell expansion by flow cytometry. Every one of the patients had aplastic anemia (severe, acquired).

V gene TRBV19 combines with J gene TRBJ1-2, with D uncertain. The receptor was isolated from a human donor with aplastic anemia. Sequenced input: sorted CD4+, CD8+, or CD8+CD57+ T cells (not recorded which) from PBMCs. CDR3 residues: CASSAEGDGYTF. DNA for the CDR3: TGTGCCAGTAGTGCAGAGGGCGATGGCTACACCTTC.